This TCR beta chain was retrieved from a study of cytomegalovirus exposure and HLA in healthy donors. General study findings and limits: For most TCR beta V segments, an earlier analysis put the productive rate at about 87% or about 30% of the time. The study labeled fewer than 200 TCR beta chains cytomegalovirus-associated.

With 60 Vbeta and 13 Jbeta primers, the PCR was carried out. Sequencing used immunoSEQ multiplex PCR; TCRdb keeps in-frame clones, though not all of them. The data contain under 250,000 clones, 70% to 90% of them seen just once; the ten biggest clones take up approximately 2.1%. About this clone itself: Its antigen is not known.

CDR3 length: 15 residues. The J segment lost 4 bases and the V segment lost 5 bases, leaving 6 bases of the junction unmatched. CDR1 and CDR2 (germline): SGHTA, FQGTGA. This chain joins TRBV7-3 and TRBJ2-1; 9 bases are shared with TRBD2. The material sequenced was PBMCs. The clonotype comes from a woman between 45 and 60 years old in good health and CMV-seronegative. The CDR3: CASSPRTSEYNEQFF. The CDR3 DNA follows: TGTGCCAGCAGCCCCAGGACTAGCGAGTACAATGAGCAGTTCTTC.